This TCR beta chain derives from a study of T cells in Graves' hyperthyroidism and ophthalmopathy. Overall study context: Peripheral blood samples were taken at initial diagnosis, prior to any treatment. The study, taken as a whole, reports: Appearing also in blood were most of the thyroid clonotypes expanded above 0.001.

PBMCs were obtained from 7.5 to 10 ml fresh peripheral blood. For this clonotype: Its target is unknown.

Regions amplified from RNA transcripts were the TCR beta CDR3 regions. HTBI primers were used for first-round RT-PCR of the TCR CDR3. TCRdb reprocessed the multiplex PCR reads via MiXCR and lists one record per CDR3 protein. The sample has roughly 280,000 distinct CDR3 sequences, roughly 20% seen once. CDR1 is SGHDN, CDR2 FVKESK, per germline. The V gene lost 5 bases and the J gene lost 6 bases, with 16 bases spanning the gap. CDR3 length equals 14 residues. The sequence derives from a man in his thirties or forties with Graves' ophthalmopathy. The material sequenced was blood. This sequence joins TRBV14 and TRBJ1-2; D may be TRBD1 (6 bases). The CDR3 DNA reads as TGTGCCAGCAGCAGAATAGGGGGAGAGGATGGCTACACCTTC. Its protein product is CASSRIGGEDGYTF. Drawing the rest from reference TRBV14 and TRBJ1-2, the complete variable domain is EAGVTQFPSHSVIEKGQTVTLRCDPISGHDNLYWYRRVMGKEIKFLLHFVKESKQDESGMPNNRFLAERTGGTYSTLKVQPAELEDSGVYFCASSRIGGEDGYTFGSGTRLTVV.